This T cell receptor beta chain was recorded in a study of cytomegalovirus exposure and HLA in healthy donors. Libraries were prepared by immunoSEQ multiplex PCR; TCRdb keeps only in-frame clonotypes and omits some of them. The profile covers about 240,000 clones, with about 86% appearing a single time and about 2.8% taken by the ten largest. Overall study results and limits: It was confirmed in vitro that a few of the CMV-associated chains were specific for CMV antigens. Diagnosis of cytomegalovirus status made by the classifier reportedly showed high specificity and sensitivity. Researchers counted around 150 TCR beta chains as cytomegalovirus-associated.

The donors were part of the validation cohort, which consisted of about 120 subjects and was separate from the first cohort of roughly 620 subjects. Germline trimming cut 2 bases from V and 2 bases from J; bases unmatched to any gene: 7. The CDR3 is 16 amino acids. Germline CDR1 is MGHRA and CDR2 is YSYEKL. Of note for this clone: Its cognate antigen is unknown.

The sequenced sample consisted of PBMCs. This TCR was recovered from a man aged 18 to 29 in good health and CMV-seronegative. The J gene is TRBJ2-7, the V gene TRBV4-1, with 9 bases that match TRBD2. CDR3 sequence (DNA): TGCGCCAGCAGCCAACCTACTAGCGGGCAGACCTACGAGCAGTACTTC. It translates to CASSQPTSGQTYEQYF.